This TCR beta chain comes out of a study of control samples from healthy donors and cancer patients. CDR3 length: 16 residues. Germline CDR1 SEHNR, CDR2 FQNEAQ (reference sequence). Unmatched junction bases numbered 10, after V lost 5 bases and J lost 7 bases. Assay: immunoSEQ multiplex PCR; the TCRdb copy retains only in-frame clones and omits some. The table lists around 58,000 clones, roughly 95% of them singletons. This chain links TRBV7-9 with TRBJ2-1, with 11 positions matching TRBD2. The source of this sequence is a woman under 30 in good health. The sequencing sample was made of blood. DNA for the CDR3: TGTGCCAGCAGCCTACTCACTAGCGGGGGACCTAATGAGCAGTTCTTC. Protein: CASSLLTSGGPNEQFF. The complete variable domain, with remaining parts taken from reference TRBV7-9 and TRBJ2-1, reads DTGVSQNPRHKITKRGQNVTFRCDPISEHNRLYWYRQTLGQGPEFLTYFQNEAQLEKSRLLSDRFSAERPKGSFSTLEIQRTEQGDSAMYLCASSLLTSGGPNEQFFGPGTRLTVL.